A single T cell receptor (beta chain) is shown here with its context. The CDR3 goes on 3 residues after the read ends, and that part is filled in from the germline J gene. The protocol was immunoSEQ multiplex PCR, while the TCRdb copy is restricted to in-frame clones and leaves out a portion. This sample's table has about 20,000 clones. The data are from a study of T cells in women clearing cervical HPV infection. As for the study in general: Controls gave blood once infection was undetectable; cases at lesion identification.

Trimming took 1 base from V and 3 from J, leaving 3 bases between them. Germline CDR1 reads LNHDA; CDR2 reads SQIVND (reference sequence). The length of the CDR3 is 12 residues. The chain carries TRBV19 and TRBJ2-5; unclear D gene. Sequencing was carried out using blood buffy coat. This receptor was taken from a woman between 18 and 70 years old with a cervical HPV16 infection that either progressed to CIN3+ or cleared (not recorded which). The CDR3 spells CASSIAEETQYF. The covered CDR3 bases are TGTGCCAGTAGTATAGCGGAAGAGACC.